The text below deals with one T cell receptor beta chain. As yet, its antigen is unknown. Using immunoSEQ multiplex PCR, the repertoire was profiled, and TCRdb retains in-frame clones only, with some absent. The table shows 700,000 or so clones, with around 72% occurring only once. The record originates from a study of shared clonotypes between healthy human individuals. Study results and caveats: Sampling covered blood only; tissue repertoires likely differ.

CDR1 and CDR2 from the germline V gene are LNHDA and SQIVND (reference sequence). The ends lost 8 bases at V and 1 base at J; junction bases unmatched: 7. This CDR3 has 15 residues. What was sequenced was memory CD4+ T cells sorted from blood. This sample's subset: CD45RA-negative fraction. This chain uses TRBV19 with TRBJ1-4; 7 bases agree with TRBD1. The source of this sequence is a woman aged 30 to 39 in good health. CDR3: CASRKGGLTNEKLFF. The CDR3 region has the DNA TGTGCCAGTCGCAAAGGGGGCCTAACTAATGAAAAACTGTTTTTT.